This T cell receptor beta chain originates from a study of cytomegalovirus exposure and HLA in healthy donors. 60 Vbeta and 13 Jbeta primers were used in PCR. Assay used: immunoSEQ multiplex PCR; TCRdb lists only in-frame clones, some missing. The sample has 150,000 to 200,000 clones; approximately 83% are singletons. Notes on this clone: Its antigen is still unknown.

Study-wide points: One variant, a missense change in DCLRE1C, was linked in a later analysis to TCR beta V- and J-gene trimming.

Germline loops: CDR1 SGHTA, CDR2 FQGTGA. V lost 5 bases and J 4 bases, leaving 12 bases between the germline ends. This CDR3 region has 13 residues. The source of this sequence is a male donor in good health and CMV-seronegative. The chain couples TRBV7-3 to TRBJ2-7; D is perhaps TRBD1 (6 bases). Source material: PBMCs. CDR3 DNA sequence: TGTGCCAGCAGCAGCGCGACAGGTTACGAGCAGTACTTC. Protein product: CASSSATGYEQYF.